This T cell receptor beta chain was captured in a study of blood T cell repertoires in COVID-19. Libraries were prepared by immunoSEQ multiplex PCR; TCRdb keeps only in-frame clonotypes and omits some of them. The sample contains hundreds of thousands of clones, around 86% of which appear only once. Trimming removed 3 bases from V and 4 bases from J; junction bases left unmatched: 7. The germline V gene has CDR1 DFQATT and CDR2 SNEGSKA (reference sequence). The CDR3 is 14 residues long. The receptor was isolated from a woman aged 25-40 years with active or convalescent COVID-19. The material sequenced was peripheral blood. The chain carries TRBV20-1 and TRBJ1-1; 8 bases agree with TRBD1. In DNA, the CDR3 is TGCAGTGCTAGTCAGGGGGCGCAACCCACTGAAGCTTTCTTT. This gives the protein CSASQGAQPTEAFF.